Following are 31 T cell receptor beta chains from one sample sequenced in a study of CD8+ T cells in alopecia areata. Sample treatment: oral pan-JAK inhibitor, 5-10 mg twice daily. RNA was isolated and reverse transcribed to cDNA, the sequencing template. Assay: immunoSEQ multiplex PCR; the TCRdb copy retains only in-frame clones and omits some. The table lists some 170,000 clones, less than 75% of them singletons, with approximately 16% in the top ten. The sequences come from CD4+ T cells sorted from blood, collected between weeks 55 and 65, from a patient treated with tofacitinib. All receptors derive from a human donor with alopecia areata.

The V and J genes are TRBV7-6 and TRBJ1-3; TRBD1 matches 10 bases. The ends lost 5 bases at V and 2 bases at J; junction bases unmatched: 6. This CDR3 region has 16 residues. The germline V gene has CDR1 SGHVS and CDR2 FNYEAQ. CDR3 nucleotides: TGTGCCAGCAGCCCACTCGGACAGGGGGCTGGAAACACCATATATTTT. Translating gives CASSPLGQGAGNTIYF.

The CDR3 region has the DNA TGTGCCAGCAGCGGTGAGGGGCTAGGTAATTCACCCCTCCACTTT. It encodes CASSGEGLGNSPLHF. The chain joins TRBV7-9 to TRBJ1-6; tentative D call: TRBD1 (5 bases). Trimming removed 5 bases at V and 6 bases at J, with 14 bases between. CDR3 size: 15 residues. Germline V lookup: CDR1 SEHNR, CDR2 FQNEAQ (reference sequence).

This clone appeared once. V is TRBV5-1 and J is TRBJ2-3, with 7 nucleotides matching TRBD1. Germline values: CDR1 SGHRS, CDR2 YFSETQ. This CDR3 is built from 15 residues. V trimming: 1 base; J trimming: 1 base; junction bases outside the gene matches: 3. The CDR3 sequence: CASSLTGDRTDTQYF. The CDR3 coding sequence is TGCGCCAGCAGCTTGACAGGGGATCGCACAGATACGCAGTATTTT. The full variable domain, rest sourced from reference TRBV5-1 and TRBJ2-3, is KAGVTQTPRYLIKTRGQQVTLSCSPISGHRSVSWYQQTPGQGLQFLFEYFSETQRNKGNFPGRFSGRQFSNSRSEMNVSTLELGDSALYLCASSLTGDRTDTQYFGPGTRLTVL.

This chain links TRBV15 with TRBJ2-3; D is unresolved. The CDR3 extends over 13 amino acids. Germline V gives CDR1 LNHNV, CDR2 YYDKDF (reference sequence). V lost 5 bases and J 8 bases, leaving 14 bases between the germline ends. CDR3: CATSLRLGATQYF. In DNA form, the CDR3 reads TGTGCCACCAGCCTGCGTCTAGGTGCTACGCAGTATTTT.

This chain joins TRBV25-1 and TRBJ1-2, with a weak D call TRBD1 (6 bases). The CDR3 contains 13 residues. The V gene lost 5 bases and the J gene lost 4 bases, with 11 bases spanning the gap. Germline CDR1 and CDR2: MGHDK and SYGVNS. The CDR3 loop reads CASSITGTYGYTF. The CDR3 region has the DNA TGTGCCAGCAGTATCACAGGGACCTATGGCTACACCTTC.

The V and J genes are TRBV14 and TRBJ2-7; possibly TRBD1 for D (5 bases). V lost 6 bases, J lost 3 bases, and 15 bases lay in between. CDR3 length: 14 amino acids. The germline V gene encodes CDR1 SGHDN and CDR2 FVKESK. In DNA, the CDR3 is TGTGCCAGCAGTCACAAGATCCAGGGCTACGAGCAGTACTTC. This encodes CASSHKIQGYEQYF.

On this clone itself: Other nucleotide sequences from this sample produce the same CDR3. The rearrangement joins TRBV18 to TRBJ1-5, with TRBD1 as a possible D gene (6 bases). CDR1 and CDR2 from the germline V gene are KGHSH and LQKENI. The CDR3 has 12 residues. Deletions cut 6 bases from V and 5 bases from J, with 8 bases between. The DNA of the CDR3 is TGTGCCAGCTCTAGGACAGATCAGCCCCAGCATTTT. Translating gives CASSRTDQPQHF.

This clone has more than one count but fewer than ten. This chain joins TRBV7-9 and TRBJ1-3, with D uncertain. Germline assignment: CDR1 SEHNR and CDR2 FQNEAQ (reference sequence). Trimming left V 5 bases short and J 0 bases short, with 14 bases between. This CDR3 comprises 16 residues. CDR3 residues: CASSSWVSVSGNTIYF. The CDR3 DNA follows: TGTGCCAGCAGCAGTTGGGTTTCGGTCTCTGGAAACACCATATATTTT.

J is TRBJ1-2 and V is TRBV19, with 7 bases identical to TRBD1. V trimming: 7 bases; J trimming: 5 bases; junction bases outside the gene matches: 10. Germline V CDR1 and CDR2: LNHDA, SQIVND (reference sequence). The CDR3 covers 14 residues. CDR3 bases: TGTGCCAGTACCCTTAGGGGGCCAGGGTATGGCTACACCTTC. As protein: CASTLRGPGYGYTF.

The rearrangement links TRBV7-8 to TRBJ2-3; 10 bases are a match to TRBD2. CDR1 and CDR2 from the germline V gene are SGHVS and FQNEAQ. This CDR3 spans 17 amino acids. The V segment lost 3 bases and the J segment 1 base; nucleotides outside the gene matches: 7. CDR3 residues: CASSLQVTSGGTDTQYF. The CDR3 DNA reads TGTGCCAGCAGCTTGCAGGTTACTAGCGGGGGCACAGATACGCAGTATTTT.

The genes are TRBV29-1 and TRBJ1-1; D is undetermined. Trimming stripped 5 bases from V and 1 base from J, with 8 bases between. This CDR3 comprises 12 residues. CDR1 SQVTM and CDR2 ANQGSEA come from the germline V gene. The CDR3 loop reads CSVSFRNTEAFF. The CDR3 DNA sequence: TGCAGCGTTAGCTTCAGGAACACTGAAGCTTTCTTT.

CDR3 in DNA: TGTGCCAGCAGCTCGAGACTAGCGGGGGCTGGGACAGATACGCAGTATTTT. Amino acid sequence: CASSSRLAGAGTDTQYF. V is TRBV7-6 and J is TRBJ2-3; 12 bases align to TRBD2. In germline, CDR1 is SGHVS, CDR2 FNYEAQ. V dropped 4 bases and J dropped 3; count of bases not matched to a gene: 8. The CDR3 contains 17 residues.

The chain employs TRBV2 and TRBJ1-6, with 9 bases matching TRBD1. With V trimmed by 6 bases and J by 10 bases, 16 bases remained unmatched. CDR1 and CDR2 (germline): SNHLY, FYNNEI. CDR3 length: 17 residues. This CDR3 is CASSAGTGNSLRSPLHF. For the CDR3, the DNA is TGTGCCAGCAGCGCCGGGACAGGGAACTCCCTTCGATCACCCCTCCACTTT.

The chain recombines TRBV29-1 with TRBJ1-1, with TRBD1 as a possible D gene (6 bases). In germline, CDR1 is SQVTM, CDR2 ANQGSEA. The CDR3 is made up of 13 amino acids. Deletions cut 6 bases from V and 14 bases from J, with 25 bases between. This chain's CDR3 is CSVETWTDPAIFF. In nucleotides, the CDR3 is TGCAGCGTCGAAACGTGGACAGACCCAGCGATATTCTTT.

This clone was seen more than once but under ten times. The V and J genes are TRBV14 and TRBJ1-6, with D tentatively TRBD1 (6 bases). This CDR3 spans 17 amino acids. V lost 8 bases to trimming and J lost 0 bases, with 17 bases between them. Per the germline V gene, CDR1 is SGHDN and CDR2 is FVKESK. CDR3 sequence reads: CASQGHKFGSYNSPLHF. CDR3 nucleotides: TGTGCCAGCCAGGGACATAAGTTTGGCTCCTATAATTCACCCCTCCACTTT.

The chain combines TRBV6-5 with TRBJ2-7, with unresolved D. The CDR3 runs 14 residues. V lost 0 bases, J lost 9 bases, and 15 bases lay in between. CDR1 and CDR2 (germline): MNHEY, SVGAGI. CDR3 region: CASSYSVRALGQYF. The CDR3 DNA reads TGTGCCAGCAGTTACTCCGTACGGGCCTTGGGGCAGTACTTC.

The V gene is TRBV25-1, the J gene TRBJ1-5; D gene unclear. The germline V gene encodes CDR1 MGHDK and CDR2 SYGVNS. Trimming shortened V by 6 bases and J by 4 bases, and 7 bases separated the two germline ends. The CDR3 spans 12 residues. The CDR3 DNA reads as TGTGCCAGCAGCTATGGAAATCAGCCCCAGCATTTT. As protein: CASSYGNQPQHF. Filled out from reference TRBV25-1 and TRBJ1-5, the complete variable domain reads EADIYQTPRYLVIGTGKKITLECSQTMGHDKMYWYQQDPGMELHLIHYSYGVNSTEKGDLSSESTVSRIRTEHFPLTLESARPSHTSQYLCASSYGNQPQHFGDGTRLSIL.

This clone has just a few counts. The chain is built from TRBV29-1 and TRBJ2-5; TRBD1 matches at 8 bases. Germline CDR1 is SQVTM and CDR2 is ANQGSEA. The V segment lost 7 bases and the J segment 6 bases; nucleotides outside the gene matches: 7. This CDR3 region has 12 residues. CDR3 sequence reads: CSGAGQGKTQYF. For the CDR3, the DNA is TGCAGCGGGGCTGGACAGGGAAAGACCCAGTACTTC.

This clone has more than one count but fewer than ten. This chain joins TRBV15 and TRBJ1-6, with D possibly matching TRBD1 (5 bases). Germline-derived CDR1 and CDR2 are LNHNV and YYDKDF (reference sequence). Trimming cost V 0 bases and J 9 bases, with 12 bases left between them. The CDR3 contains 15 residues. In nucleotides, the CDR3 is TGTGCCACCAGCAGAGATCAAGGGGCGGGTTCACCCCTCCACTTT. Translating it yields CATSRDQGAGSPLHF.

This chain uses TRBV29-1 with TRBJ2-7, with TRBD2 identical over 8 bases. Trimming cost V 7 bases and J 2 bases; bases outside gene matches: 7. CDR1 and CDR2 (germline): SQVTM, ANQGSEA. The CDR3 covers 13 residues. CDR3 in amino acids: CSAGGGVAYEQYF. The CDR3, as DNA: TGCAGCGCCGGGGGGGGAGTTGCCTACGAGCAGTACTTC.

The V and J genes are TRBV10-3 and TRBJ2-4; 7 bases map to TRBD1. Unmatched junction bases numbered 7, after V lost 7 bases and J lost 4 bases. CDR3 length: 14 amino acids. Germline CDR1 reads ENHRY; CDR2 reads SYGVKD. The CDR3 here is CAIIGKQGKNIQYF. The CDR3 DNA reads as TGTGCCATCATTGGGAAACAGGGGAAAAACATTCAGTACTTC.

This clone showed up just once. The chain carries TRBV30 and TRBJ2-3; 7 bases match TRBD1. The CDR3 has 16 residues. CDR1 is GTSNPN and CDR2 is SVGIG in the germline V gene (reference sequence). V was clipped by 5 bases and J by 0 bases; unmatched bases: 11. CDR3 loop: CAWANPTGISTDTQYF. The CDR3, as DNA: TGTGCCTGGGCCAATCCGACAGGGATAAGCACAGATACGCAGTATTTT.

The gene calls are TRBV5-1 and TRBJ1-2; TRBD1 matches at 9 bases. The CDR3 contains 15 residues. Trimming took 4 bases from V and 5 from J; bases not matched to a gene: 9. The germline V gene has CDR1 SGHRS and CDR2 YFSETQ. This CDR3 reads CASSVERDRAYGYTF. In nucleotides, the CDR3 is TGCGCCAGCAGCGTGGAGAGGGACAGGGCTTATGGCTACACCTTC.

This clone was observed a few times. The V gene is TRBV18, the J gene TRBJ1-6; possible D gene TRBD1, 5 bases. Deletions cut 1 base from V and 10 bases from J, with 11 bases between. This CDR3 is built from 14 residues. Germline CDR1 KGHSH, CDR2 LQKENI. In DNA, the CDR3 is TGTGCCAGCTCACCACAGGGGTTGGACTCACCCCTCCACTTT. Its protein product is CASSPQGLDSPLHF.

The rearrangement uses TRBV7-6 and TRBJ2-1; 8 bases match TRBD2. Per germline, CDR1 SGHVS and CDR2 FNYEAQ. The CDR3 extends over 16 amino acids. Trimming removed 5 bases from V and 6 bases from J; junction bases left unmatched: 12. The CDR3 reads CASSLPAGAALNEQFF. The CDR3 DNA reads as TGTGCCAGCAGCCTCCCAGCGGGGGCGGCGCTCAATGAGCAGTTCTTC.

The chain links TRBV6-5 to TRBJ2-5; no clear D. V was cut by 10 bases and J by 5 bases, with 11 bases left in between. The length of the CDR3 is 11 residues. The germline V gene encodes CDR1 MNHEY and CDR2 SVGAGI. The CDR3 protein is CATTGGETQYF. The CDR3 DNA reads as TGTGCCACCACGGGTGGGGAGACCCAGTACTTC.

This clone came up once. Other DNA sequences of this sample code for an identical CDR3. The chain has TRBV18 and TRBJ2-3, with no clear D. The CDR3 consists of 13 residues. V was clipped by 0 bases and J by 1 base, with 2 bases between them. Germline CDR1 and CDR2: KGHSH and LQKENI. The CDR3 loop is CASSPPGTDTQYF. The DNA for the CDR3 is TGTGCCAGCTCACCACCGGGCACAGATACGCAGTATTTT. The whole variable domain, remainder taken from reference TRBV18 and TRBJ2-3, is NAGVMQNPRHLVRRRGQEARLRCSPMKGHSHVYWYRQLPEEGLKFMVYLQKENIIDESGMPKERFSAEFPKEGPSILRIQQVVRGDSAAYFCASSPPGTDTQYFGPGTRLTVL.

J is TRBJ2-7 and V is TRBV6-5; D is tentatively TRBD1 or TRBD2 (5 bases each). Germline V gene lookup returns CDR1 MNHEY and CDR2 SVGAGI. The ends were cut back, 6 bases at V and 7 bases at J, with 19 bases in the middle. CDR3 length: 14 residues. This CDR3 reads CASRTTKGRGEQYF. In DNA, the CDR3 is TGTGCCAGCAGGACTACGAAGGGACGGGGAGAGCAGTACTTC.

The chain uses TRBV5-1 and TRBJ2-3, with 8 bases matching TRBD1. With 6 bases clipped from V and 6 bases from J, the junction kept 6 bases outside the gene matches. Per germline, CDR1 SGHRS and CDR2 YFSETQ. The CDR3 has 13 residues. The CDR3 spells CASNDRGTDTQYF. The CDR3 bases are TGCGCCAGCAATGACAGGGGAACGGATACGCAGTATTTT.

J is TRBJ1-1 and V is TRBV7-9; possible D gene TRBD1, 5 bases. CDR3 length equals 14 residues. From germline, CDR1 is SEHNR and CDR2 FQNEAQ (reference sequence). Trimming shortened V by 6 bases and J by 2 bases, and 13 bases separated the two germline ends. The CDR3 nucleotides read TGTGCCAGCAGTCGACAGTTCTCAAACACTGAAGCTTTCTTT. It is translated as CASSRQFSNTEAFF.

J is TRBJ1-2 and V is TRBV25-1; 8 bases fit TRBD1. The germline gives CDR1 MGHDK, CDR2 SYGVNS. The CDR3 length is 13 residues. The ends lost 2 bases at V and 10 bases at J; junction bases unmatched: 6. CDR3 nucleotides: TGTGCCAGCAGTGAACCGGGACAGGACCTCTACACCTTC. Its protein is CASSEPGQDLYTF.